The rows below give T cell receptor beta chains drawn from one sample of a study of CD8+ T cells in alopecia areata. Some clones are missing from TCRdb's copy, which holds only in-frame ones; the method was immunoSEQ multiplex PCR. The table lists over 110,000 clones, about 47% of them singletons. The material was CD4+ T cells sorted from blood, obtained at week 0. These receptors were obtained from a human donor with alopecia areata. CDR3s include the opening cysteine and the closing phenylalanine or tryptophan. D genes are given only for firm matches. Only some rows state a clone size, as once, few, many or a class for expanded clones.

clone_size,d_call,j_call,v_call,cdr3_length,cdr3_nt,cdr3_aa
.,TRBD1,TRBJ1-2,TRBV30,14,TGTGCCTGGAGTCCGTGGACAGGCTCGGATGGCTACACCTTC,CAWSPWTGSDGYTF
.,.,TRBJ1-4,TRBV2,13,TGTGCCAGCAAGGCCCACGAGCGGGGGAAACTGTTTTTT,CASKAHERGKLFF
few,.,TRBJ2-4,TRBV29-1,12,TGCAGCGTTGGGGGTTTTCAAAACATTCAGTACTTC,CSVGGFQNIQYF
few,TRBD1,TRBJ1-1,TRBV9,13,TGTGCCAGCAGCGCCACAGGGGACACTGAAGCTTTCTTT,CASSATGDTEAFF
few,.,TRBJ2-1,TRBV19,12,TGTGCCAGTAGTACCCCTTATAATGAGCAGTTCTTC,CASSTPYNEQFF
.,TRBD1,TRBJ1-5,TRBV6-5,15,TGTGCCAGCAGAGCTAACAGGGGTGGGGATCAGCCCCAGCATTTT,CASRANRGGDQPQHF
.,TRBD1,TRBJ2-7,TRBV5-1,15,TGCGCCAGCAGCTTGGGGGACAGCTACAAACGCGAGCAGTACTTC,CASSLGDSYKREQYF
.,.,TRBJ2-7,TRBV25-1,15,TGTGCCAGCAGTGAACCCTTGGCAGGGAGGTACGAGCAGTACTTC,CASSEPLAGRYEQYF
.,.,TRBJ1-2,TRBV29-1,13,TGCAGCGTTGAAGGCCTACAAGGACGCGGCTACACCTTC,CSVEGLQGRGYTF
.,.,TRBJ1-2,TRBV4-1,14,TGCGCCAGCAGCCAAGATCTTCAGGGCTATGGCTACACCTTC,CASSQDLQGYGYTF
.,TRBD1,TRBJ2-1,TRBV4-2,17,TGTGCCAGCAGCCAAGAAGTCCGGGACAGGGCTTACAATGAGCAGTTCTTC,CASSQEVRDRAYNEQFF
few,.,TRBJ2-7,TRBV25-1,11,TGTGCCAGCAGTCTTTTCTACGAGCAGTACTTC,CASSLFYEQYF
.,.,TRBJ1-2,TRBV27,12,TGTGCCAGCAGCGAAGGACGCTATGGCTACACCTTC,CASSEGRYGYTF
.,TRBD2,TRBJ2-7,TRBV29-1,14,TGCAGCGCGAAGGGAGCGGGAAACTCCTACGAGCAGTACTTC,CSAKGAGNSYEQYF
few,.,TRBJ2-7,TRBV6-5,12,TGTGCCACCATTAGCGTTGGGTACGAGCAGTACTTC,CATISVGYEQYF
few,.,TRBJ2-3,TRBV29-1,12,TGCAGCGTTGTACTACAGGCAGATACGCAGTATTTT,CSVVLQADTQYF
once,.,TRBJ2-3,TRBV4-2,12,TGTGCCAGCAGCCTGCTCCGGGGTACGCAGTATTTT,CASSLLRGTQYF
.,.,TRBJ1-5,TRBV5-6,15,TGTGCCAGCAGCTTGGAGGCGGCAACAAATCAGCCCCAGCATTTT,CASSLEAATNQPQHF
.,.,TRBJ1-1,TRBV7-9,12,TGTGCCAGCAGCCCCCGGGAGGGAGAGGCTTTCTTT,CASSPREGEAFF
.,.,TRBJ1-1,TRBV30,14,TGTGCCTGGAGTCGAACGGACAGGAACACTGAAGCTTTCTTT,CAWSRTDRNTEAFF
few,.,TRBJ2-2,TRBV4-2,15,TGTGCCAGCAGCCAAGTCTGGGAGGACACCGGGGAGCTGTTTTTT,CASSQVWEDTGELFF
once,.,TRBJ1-5,TRBV27,12,TGTGCCAGCAGGGGATACAATCAGCCCCAGCATTTT,CASRGYNQPQHF
.,TRBD1,TRBJ2-3,TRBV10-3,16,TGTGCCATCTCCGCTAACAACAGGGGAGGCACAGATACGCAGTATTTT,CAISANNRGGTDTQYF
.,.,TRBJ2-5,TRBV4-1,16,TGCGCCAGCAGCCCAAATCCAGGAGGAGTGGAAGAGACCCAGTACTTC,CASSPNPGGVEETQYF
.,TRBD1,TRBJ2-5,TRBV5-1,15,TGCGCCAGCAGCTTCGACAGGGGGTCTCAAGAGACCCAGTACTTC,CASSFDRGSQETQYF
few,TRBD2,TRBJ2-7,TRBV7-9,14,TGTGCCGTCCCGGGGCGGGAGAGCTCCTACGAGCAGTACTTC,CAVPGRESSYEQYF
.,.,TRBJ2-5,TRBV19,13,TGTGCCAGTACTCGGGACGCACAAGAGACCCAGTACTTC,CASTRDAQETQYF
.,TRBD1,TRBJ1-5,TRBV7-9,15,TGTGCCAGCAGCTTAGGGACAGGGGGCAATCAGCCCCAGCATTTT,CASSLGTGGNQPQHF
.,.,TRBJ2-2,TRBV4-2,16,TGTGCCAGCAGCCGCGGGCGACTAGTTAACACCGGGGAGCTGTTTTTT,CASSRGRLVNTGELFF